This T cell receptor beta chain was retrieved from a study of control samples from healthy donors and cancer patients. Using immunoSEQ multiplex PCR, the repertoire was profiled, and TCRdb retains in-frame clones only, with some absent. The table records roughly 170,000 clones, 80% to 95% of them present only once. In its sample, this clone was seen once. The source of this sequence is a man aged 18-30 years in good health. The sequencing input was blood.

The CDR3 nucleotides read TGCGCCAGCAGCCAAGATCGGGCGGCCTATGGCTACACCTTC. This translates into CASSQDRAAYGYTF. The chain couples TRBV4-1 to TRBJ1-2; D remains ambiguous. CDR1 MGHRA and CDR2 YSYEKL come from the germline V gene. CDR3 length: 14 residues. V lost 0 bases, J lost 4 bases, and 9 bases lay in between.